This T cell receptor beta chain was sequenced in a study of identical twins. TCRdb reanalysed the 5' RACE reads using MiXCR and keeps one entry per CDR3 protein. The top ten hold around 0.98% of the sample, which has about 660,000 distinct CDR3 sequences, over 8.5% seen once. The V end lost 6 bases, the J end lost 0 bases, and 12 bases lay between the germline ends. This CDR3 has 15 residues. This clonotype was counted ten times or more. The sample was also reused in another study, on yellow fever vaccine responses in identical twins.

The chain recombines TRBV12-3 or TRBV12-4 with TRBJ2-1, with D uncertain. The receptor was derived from a woman under 30 in good health. Sequenced material: PBMCs. The CDR3 sequence is CASSVLASSYNEQFF. In DNA form, the CDR3 reads TGTGCCAGCAGCGTGCTTGCGAGCTCCTACAATGAGCAGTTCTTC.